The 26 T cell receptor delta chains below were found in one sample sequenced in a study of γδ T cells in repeated Plasmodium falciparum infection. TCRdb reanalysed the multiplex PCR reads via CATT. The sample has 90,000 or so delta-chain clones; 0.95% to 1% are singletons. Gammadelta T cells were flow-sorted from PBMC into Vgamma9/Vdelta2+ and Vdelta2-negative populations for bulk analysis. The sample was gamma-delta T cells from blood. The receptors shown here come from a pool of human donors (malaria-infected and uninfected, not separated).

This clone showed up just a few times. TCRdb's protein for this DNA is that of a much larger clone and differs from the translation at residue 3, likely a read error; the protein shown is the DNA translation. The chain recombines TRDV2 with TRDJ1, with D possibly matching TRDD3 (6 bases). Because TCRdb records no J gene, it was assigned here through a match of the DNA to germline. Looked up from germline, CDR1 is GEAIGNYY and CDR2 is EKD. The CDR3 extends over 19 amino acids. CDR3 residues: CARDTVTRAGDFPLYKLIF. The CDR3 DNA reads as TGTGCCCGTGACACCGTGACCCGCGCAGGGGATTTCCCCCTCTATAAACTCATCTTT.

This clone has only a few counts. The protein that TCRdb holds for this DNA derives from a much larger clone and differs from the translated DNA at residue 3, which likely indicates a read error; the protein shown here is translated from the DNA. The CDR3 here is CAPGELVPILPLLGDNEGAGTDKLIF. The CDR3 region has the DNA TGTGCTCCTGGGGAACTGGTCCCAATCCTTCCCTTACTGGGGGATAATGAGGGTGCGGGCACCGATAAACTCATCTTT. This chain connects TRDV1 to TRDJ1; 11 positions match TRDD3. TCRdb gives no J gene; it was assigned here by matching the DNA to germline. The CDR3 consists of 26 residues. The germline V gene has CDR1 TSWWSYY and CDR2 QGS.

Regarding this clone: TCRdb attributes to this sequence the protein of a much larger clone, which differs from the DNA translation at residue 14; a read error is likely, and the protein displayed is translated from the DNA. The V gene is TRDV2; the J gene was not called. From germline, CDR1 is GEAIGNYY and CDR2 EKD. This CDR3 is 15 amino acids long. CDR3 sequence (DNA): TGTGCCTGTGACACCGCATCCCGTAACACCGATAAACTCACCTTT. Amino acid sequence: CACDTASRNTDKLTF.

Notes on this clone: Only one base separates this from a far larger clonotype, so it likely reflects a read error. Other DNA sequences in this sample translate to the same CDR3. The chain employs TRAV38-2/DV8 and TRDJ1, with D tentatively TRDD3 (9 bases). Between the trimmed V and J ends, which lost 2 bases and 2 bases, there was a span of 37 bases. This CDR3 is built from 23 residues. In germline, CDR1 is TSESDYY, CDR2 QEAYKQQN. The CDR3 spells CAYRSKISFLDPTGGHGTDKLIF. CDR3 bases: TGTGCTTATAGGAGTAAAATTTCCTTCCTAGACCCTACTGGGGGACACGGGACCGATAAACTCATCTTT.

This clone was seen a few times. The protein that TCRdb holds for this DNA derives from a much larger clone and differs from the translated DNA at residue 11, which likely indicates a read error; the protein shown here is translated from the DNA. The V gene is given as TRDV1, and no J gene call is available. The length of the CDR3 is 13 residues. Germline assignment: CDR1 TSWWSYY and CDR2 QGS. CDR3 coding DNA: TGTGCTCTTGGGGCCCTACTTCGTGGACCCCCGATCTTT. The encoded protein is CALGALLRGPPIF.

This clone was recorded a few times. The protein that TCRdb holds for this DNA derives from a much larger clone and differs from the translated DNA at residue 12, which likely indicates a read error; the protein shown here is translated from the DNA. The chain joins TRDV2 to TRDJ1; 11 nucleotides match TRDD3. Because TCRdb records no J gene, it was assigned here through a match of the DNA to germline. The J segment lost 10 bases and the V segment lost 1 base, leaving 10 bases of the junction unmatched. This CDR3 comprises 15 residues. Germline CDR1 GEAIGNYY, CDR2 EKD. CDR3 residues: CACDTYPGGYSRLIF. The CDR3, as DNA: TGTGCCTGTGACACTTATCCTGGGGGATACTCGCGACTCATCTTT.

This clone was observed a few times. This probably arose from a read error, given a far larger clone one base away. Other nucleotide sequences from this sample produce the same CDR3. The J gene is uncalled and the V gene is TRDV1; the table's D call TRDD3 went unverified against the DNA. CDR3 length: 15 residues. CDR1 and CDR2 (germline): TSWWSYY, QGS. The CDR3 DNA reads as TGTGCTCTTGGGTCCACTTACCCGCTGGGGGATAAACTCATTTTT. Its protein product is CALGSTYPLGDKLIF.

A note on this clone: For this DNA, TCRdb reports the protein of a much larger clone, which diverges at residue 12, most likely from a read error; the protein presented here is translated directly from the DNA. This rearrangement joins TRDV1 to TRDJ1; D might be TRDD2 or TRDD3, each matching 5 bases. The J gene was missing in TCRdb and was found by matching the end of the DNA to germline. Germline CDR1 and CDR2: TSWWSYY and QGS. The CDR3 spans 25 residues. Deletions cut 2 bases from V and 1 base from J, with 41 bases between. Written as DNA, the CDR3 is TGTGCTCTTGGGGAAAGTACTGAACAGGCTACGCCCTACCCTCACTGGTATATGGGCACCGATAAACTCATCTTT. It translates to CALGESTEQATPYPHWYMGTDKLIF.

This clone came up a few times. A single base is all that separates this from a far larger clone, so a read error is likely. The sample has other DNA sequences that encode this CDR3 too. The chain uses TRDV2 and TRDJ1, with 9 nucleotides matching TRDD3. Losses at the gene ends were 1 base for V and 1 base for J; bases not matched to a gene: 12. The CDR3 loop spans 18 amino acids. Germline V gene sequence: CDR1 GEAIGNYY, CDR2 EKD. This chain's CDR3 is CACDTVLGDTSVTDKLIF. CDR3 DNA: TGTGCCTGTGACACAGTACTTGGGGATACGTCCGTCACCGATAAACTCATCTTT.

This clone was recorded many times. At the DNA level, this CDR3 is encoded by other sequences in the same sample as well. The chain links TRDV1 to TRDJ1; D is possibly TRDD3 (6 bases). Germline CDR1 reads TSWWSYY; CDR2 reads QGS. The CDR3 contains 27 residues. V was clipped by 3 bases and J by 2 bases, with 49 bases between them. This chain's CDR3 is CALGEMNVLHPKGFNWDIASQTDKLIF. CDR3 nucleotides: TGTGCTCTTGGGGAGATGAACGTTCTACATCCAAAAGGTTTCAACTGGGACATAGCAAGTCAGACCGATAAACTCATCTTT.

About this clone: The sample has other DNA sequences that encode this CDR3 too. The V call is TRDV1, the J call TRDJ1; D remains ambiguous. This CDR3 comprises 14 residues. Germline V gives CDR1 TSWWSYY, CDR2 QGS. DNA for the CDR3: TGTGCCCTGGCCCATCGACACCGCACCGATAAACTCATCTTT. As protein: CALAHRHRTDKLIF.

This clone has more than one count but fewer than ten. This probably arose from a read error, given a far larger clone one base away. The sample holds other DNA sequences that translate to the same CDR3. The rearrangement uses TRDV1 and TRDJ1, with D perhaps matching TRDD2 (5 bases). Matching the DNA to germline supplied the J gene, which TCRdb does not give. CDR1 is TSWWSYY and CDR2 is QGS in the germline V gene. This CDR3 contains 21 residues. The V end lost 6 bases, the J end lost 0 bases, and 32 bases lay between the germline ends. The CDR3 coding sequence is TGTGCTCTTGGTCCTAGGAGATCCCGGGTCGACCCGACCTCGTACACCGATAAACTCATCTTT. It encodes CALGPRRSRVDPTSYTDKLIF.

Remarks on this clone: TCRdb's entry gives the protein of a much larger clone, which mismatches this DNA's translation at residue 4, likely from a read error; the protein reported here is translated from the DNA. The gene calls are TRDV2 and TRDJ1, with 8 positions matching TRDD3. The J gene comes from matching the DNA to germline here; TCRdb lacks it. Germline V gene lookup returns CDR1 GEAIGNYY and CDR2 EKD. Losses at the gene ends were 5 bases for V and 2 bases for J; bases not matched to a gene: 12. This CDR3 spans 16 amino acids. The CDR3 sequence: CACGEVSRDTTDKLIF. CDR3 nucleotides: TGTGCCTGTGGCGAAGTTTCGAGGGATACGACCGATAAACTCATCTTT.

Concerning this clone: With only one base between it and a far larger clone, this is likely a read error. Within the sample, other DNA sequences also encode this same CDR3. V usage is TRDV2 and J usage is TRDJ1; 10 bases align to TRDD3. The J gene is not listed in TCRdb, so it was assigned here from a DNA match to germline. V trimming: 3 bases; J trimming: 1 base; junction bases outside the gene matches: 7. CDR1 is GEAIGNYY, CDR2 EKD, per germline. The CDR3 is made up of 16 amino acids. The CDR3 region is CACDRTGGFFTDKLIF. DNA for the CDR3: TGTGCCTGTGACCGCACTGGGGGATTTTTCACCGATAAACTCATCTTT.

This clone occurred many times. The junction departs from the called germline gene at one end, perhaps through a read error. In the same sample, other DNA sequences code for this CDR3. The gene calls are TRDV1 and TRDJ1; 12 bases match TRDD3. CDR1 is TSWWSYY, CDR2 QGS, per germline. The length of the CDR3 is 24 residues. The CDR3 DNA sequence: TGTGCTCTTGGGGAACCCACCTTTTTCTGTCCTAACTGGGGGATACCCTGCTACACCGATAAGCTCATCTTT. It translates to CALGEPTFFCPNWGIPCYTDKLIF.

This clone came up a few times. A far larger clone is only one base removed, so a read error is likely. The sample has other DNA sequences that encode this CDR3 too. V is TRDV2 and J is TRDJ1; D is possibly TRDD3 (6 bases). In the absence of a J gene in TCRdb, the DNA was matched to germline to assign it here. CDR3 length equals 18 residues. From germline, CDR1 is GEAIGNYY and CDR2 EKD. The CDR3 loop reads CACDTVRGTPLYTDKLIF. DNA of the CDR3: TGTGCCTGTGACACCGTCCGGGGGACCCCCCTGTACACCGACAAACTCATCTTT.

This clone was observed at least ten times. V and J are TRDV1 and TRDJ1, with 9 positions matching TRDD3. Germline loops: CDR1 TSWWSYY, CDR2 QGS. Unmatched junction bases numbered 21, after V lost 3 bases and J lost 7 bases. The CDR3 is 19 residues long. The CDR3 reads CALGEGFLTGGDTRGKLIF. The CDR3 DNA reads as TGTGCTCTTGGGGAGGGCTTCCTAACTGGGGGAGATACTAGGGGTAAACTCATCTTT.

This clone was counted only a few times. A much larger clone differs by one base, so this may be a read error. The V call is TRDV1, the J call TRDJ1; 12 bases are shared with TRDD3. Matching the DNA to germline supplied the J gene, which TCRdb does not give. The V and J ends lost 0 bases and 2 bases, in that order; junction bases with no gene match: 13. Germline values: CDR1 TSWWSYY, CDR2 QGS. CDR3 length: 20 residues. The CDR3 spells CALGELGPPLGDTPTDKLIF. Written as DNA, the CDR3 is TGTGCTCTTGGGGAACTAGGCCCCCCCCTGGGGGATACGCCAACCGATAAACTCATCTTT.

This clone has only a few counts. A far larger clone lies a single base away; this is likely a read error. This sample also contains other DNA sequences that code for the same CDR3. This chain joins TRDV2 and TRDJ1; no clear D gene. This CDR3 has 13 residues. With 6 bases removed from V and 0 bases from J, the gap between germline ends came to 10 bases. From germline, CDR1 is GEAIGNYY and CDR2 EKD. The CDR3 loop reads CACRPRDTDKLIF. In DNA, the CDR3 is TGTGCCTGTCGTCCCCGGGACACCGATAAACTCATCTTT.

For this clone: Given a far larger clone just one base away, this is likely a sequencing read error. Other DNA sequences in the same sample also yield this CDR3. The genes are TRDV2 and TRDJ2; D may be TRDD3 (5 bases). Here the J gene was assigned by germline matching of the DNA, as TCRdb has none. This CDR3 region has 21 residues. The germline V gene has CDR1 GEAIGNYY and CDR2 EKD. The CDR3 DNA follows: TGTGCCTGCGACACCGTTAGGACCGGGGAATCCCGCTTTCCTTTGACAGCACAACTCTTCTTT. This codes for CACDTVRTGESRFPLTAQLFF.

This clone was seen more than once but under ten times. Given a far larger clone just one base away, this is likely a sequencing read error. The sample contains more than one DNA sequence encoding this CDR3. This chain links TRDV2 with TRDJ1, with D possibly TRDD2 on 8 matching bases. Here the J gene came from matching the DNA to germline, since TCRdb omits it. The CDR3 loop spans 18 amino acids. The germline V and J ends were trimmed by 3 bases and 6 bases, with 28 bases remaining between them. Germline V gene data show CDR1 as GEAIGNYY and CDR2 as EKD. CDR3 protein: CACDPSLPSRAGGYKLIF. The CDR3, as DNA: TGTGCCTGTGACCCTAGCCTTCCTAGCCGTGCTGGGGGTTATAAACTCATCTTT.

This clone has a handful of counts. Given a far larger clone just one base away, this is likely a sequencing read error. The identical CDR3 is also encoded by other nucleotide sequences in the sample. This rearrangement joins TRDV2 to TRDJ1, with 8 positions matching TRDD3. TCRdb records no J gene; here it was assigned by comparing the DNA to germline. The CDR3 contains 16 residues. Germline loops: CDR1 GEAIGNYY, CDR2 EKD. The CDR3 spells CACDRTGGLYTDKLIF. CDR3 sequence (DNA): TGTGCTTGTGACCGTACTGGGGGTTTGTACACCGATAAACTCATCTTT.

This clone was seen a few times. The translation of this DNA and the TCRdb protein of a much larger clone differ at residue 5, probably owing to a read error; the protein shown here is translated from the DNA. The CDR3 sequence is CALGVRRYGIRYWDKLIF. CDR3 nucleotide sequence: TGTGCTCTTGGGGTACGGAGGTACGGTATACGTTACTGGGATAAACTCATCTTT. J is TRDJ1 and V is TRDV1, with D perhaps TRDD3 (5 bases). TCRdb supplies no J gene; here it was assigned by aligning the nucleotide sequence to germline. The CDR3 consists of 18 residues. V was cut by 4 bases and J by 5 bases, with 26 bases left in between. In germline, CDR1 is TSWWSYY, CDR2 QGS.

This clone turned up a few times. This is likely an artifact of a read error, given a far larger clone one base away. The sample holds other DNA sequences that translate to the same CDR3. The chain is built from TRDV1 and TRDJ1; 10 nucleotides agree with TRDD3. No J segment appears in TCRdb, so it was assigned here by matching the sequence to germline. CDR1 is TSWWSYY and CDR2 is QGS in the germline V gene. The CDR3 totals 19 residues. After removal of 6 bases from V and 0 bases from J, the junction contained 16 bases not matched to a gene. The chain's CDR3 is CALGETLRLGDLYTDKLIF. CDR3 DNA sequence: TGTGCTCTTGGAGAGACTCTCCGACTGGGGGATCTATACACCGATAAACTCATCTTT.

This chain uses TRDV2 with TRDJ1; 8 nucleotides line up with TRDD3. The J gene, absent from TCRdb, was called here by matching the DNA to germline. V was clipped by 3 bases and J by 0 bases; unmatched bases: 11. The CDR3 covers 17 residues. Per the germline V gene, CDR1 is GEAIGNYY and CDR2 is EKD. CDR3 loop: CACDPALGARYTDKLIF. CDR3 DNA sequence: TGTGCCTGTGACCCTGCACTGGGGGCCCGGTACACCGATAAACTCATCTTT.

With regard to this clone: TCRdb records a much larger clone's protein for this DNA, with a difference at residue 10 that likely arises from a read error; the protein given is the translation of the DNA. The chain's CDR3 is CACDPVLGESYTDKLIF. DNA for the CDR3: TGTGCCTGTGACCCCGTGCTGGGGGAAAGCTACACCGATAAACTCATCTTT. The genes are TRDV2 and TRDJ1; 8 positions match TRDD3. The J gene, missing from TCRdb, was assigned here through DNA to germline matching. In germline, CDR1 is GEAIGNYY, CDR2 EKD. The CDR3 extends over 17 amino acids. Unmatched junction bases numbered 11, after V lost 3 bases and J lost 0 bases.